This T cell receptor beta chain was recorded in a study of T cells in Graves' hyperthyroidism and ophthalmopathy. The sample holds a few counts of this clonotype. Its specificity is not known. Study-wide findings and caveats: Ophthalmopathy and stable hyperthyroidism were told apart by a 13 V-J model.

Regions amplified from RNA transcripts were the TCR beta CDR3 regions. First-round RT-PCR of the TCR CDR3 relied on the HTBI primer set. TCRdb redid the calling of the multiplex PCR reads with MiXCR, one entry per CDR3 protein. The sample shows about 420,000 distinct CDR3 sequences, roughly 15% of them seen only once. V was clipped by 4 bases and J by 2 bases, with 9 bases between them. The CDR3 runs to 13 residues. Germline V gene sequence: CDR1 LGHNT, CDR2 FRNRAP. This TCR was sampled from a woman aged 18-30 years with Graves' hyperthyroidism. The sequenced material came from blood. The rearrangement joins TRBV12-5 to TRBJ2-7; D gene ambiguous. CDR3 coding DNA: TGTGCTAGTGGTTCCGGCGTCCCCTACGAGCAGTACTTC. Protein: CASGSGVPYEQYF.